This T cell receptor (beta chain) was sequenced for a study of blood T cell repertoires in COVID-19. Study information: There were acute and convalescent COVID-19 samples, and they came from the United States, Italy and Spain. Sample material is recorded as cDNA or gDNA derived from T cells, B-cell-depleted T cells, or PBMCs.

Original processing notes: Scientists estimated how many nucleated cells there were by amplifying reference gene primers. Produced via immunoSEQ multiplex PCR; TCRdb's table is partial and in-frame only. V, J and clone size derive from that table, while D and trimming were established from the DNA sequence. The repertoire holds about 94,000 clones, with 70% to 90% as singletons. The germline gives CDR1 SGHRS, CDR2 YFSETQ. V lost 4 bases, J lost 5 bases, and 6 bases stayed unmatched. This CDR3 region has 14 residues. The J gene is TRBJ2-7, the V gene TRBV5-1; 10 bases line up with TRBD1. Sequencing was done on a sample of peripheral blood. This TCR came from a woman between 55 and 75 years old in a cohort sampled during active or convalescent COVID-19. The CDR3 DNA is TGCGCCAGCAGCGTAGGACAGGGGGGCAACGAGCAGTACTTC. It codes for CASSVGQGGNEQYF.